This T cell receptor beta chain emerged from a study of blood T cell repertoires in COVID-19. On the study more broadly: Material from acute and convalescent COVID-19 was sourced from the United States, Italy and Spain.

Only in-frame clones appear in the TCRdb table, and some are missing; sequencing was by immunoSEQ multiplex PCR. Here the sample spans roughly 140,000 clones, more than 80% being singletons. The clonotype originates from a middle-aged woman with acute or convalescent COVID-19. The sequenced material came from peripheral blood.

CDR3 nucleotides: TGCAGCGTTGAGGGACTAGCGGGGGGACTAAACATTCAGTACTTC. Residues: CSVEGLAGGLNIQYF. The chain links TRBV29-1 to TRBJ2-4; TRBD2 aligns across 15 bases. V lost 3 bases, J lost 6 bases, and 3 bases stayed unmatched. CDR1 and CDR2 (germline): SQVTM, ANQGSEA. CDR3 size: 15 residues.